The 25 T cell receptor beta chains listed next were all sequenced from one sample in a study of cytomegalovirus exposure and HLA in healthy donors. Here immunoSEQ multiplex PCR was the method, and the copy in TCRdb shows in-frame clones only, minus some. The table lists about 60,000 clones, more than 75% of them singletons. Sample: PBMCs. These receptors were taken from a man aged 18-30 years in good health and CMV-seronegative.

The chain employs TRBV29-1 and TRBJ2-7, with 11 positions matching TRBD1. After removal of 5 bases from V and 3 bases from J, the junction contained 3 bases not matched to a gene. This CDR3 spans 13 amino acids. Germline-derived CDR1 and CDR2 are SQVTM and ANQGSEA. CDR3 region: CSVWGTGGYEQYF. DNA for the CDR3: TGCAGCGTTTGGGGGACAGGGGGCTACGAGCAGTACTTC.

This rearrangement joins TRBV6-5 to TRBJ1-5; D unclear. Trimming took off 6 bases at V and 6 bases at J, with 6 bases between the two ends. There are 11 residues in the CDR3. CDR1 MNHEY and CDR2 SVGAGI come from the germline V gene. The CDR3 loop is CASRRSQPQHF. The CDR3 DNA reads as TGTGCCAGCAGGCGTAGTCAGCCCCAGCATTTT.

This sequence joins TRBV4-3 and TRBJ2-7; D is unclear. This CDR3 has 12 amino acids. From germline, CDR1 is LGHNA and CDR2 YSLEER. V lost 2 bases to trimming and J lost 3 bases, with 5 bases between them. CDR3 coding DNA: TGCGCCAGCAGCCAAACTGGCTACGAGCAGTACTTC. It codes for CASSQTGYEQYF.

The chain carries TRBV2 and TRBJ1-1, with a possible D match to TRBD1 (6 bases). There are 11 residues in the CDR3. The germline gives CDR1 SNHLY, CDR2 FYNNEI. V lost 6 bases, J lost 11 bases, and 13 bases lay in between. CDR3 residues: CASREQGSAFF. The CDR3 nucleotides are TGTGCCAGCAGAGAACAGGGATCGGCTTTCTTT.

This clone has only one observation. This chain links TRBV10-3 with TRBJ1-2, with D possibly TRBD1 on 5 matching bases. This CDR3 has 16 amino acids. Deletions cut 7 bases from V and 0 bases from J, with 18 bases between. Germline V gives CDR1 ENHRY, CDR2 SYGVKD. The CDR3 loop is CAITSGVGATNYGYTF. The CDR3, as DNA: TGTGCCATCACCTCGGGGGTAGGAGCCACTAACTATGGCTACACCTTC.

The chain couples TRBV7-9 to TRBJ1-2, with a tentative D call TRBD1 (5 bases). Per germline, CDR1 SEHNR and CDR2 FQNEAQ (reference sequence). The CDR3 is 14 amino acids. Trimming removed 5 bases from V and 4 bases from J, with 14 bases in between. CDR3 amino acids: CASSDPGGGYGYTF. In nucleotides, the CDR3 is TGTGCCAGCAGCGACCCCGGGGGAGGCTATGGCTACACCTTC.

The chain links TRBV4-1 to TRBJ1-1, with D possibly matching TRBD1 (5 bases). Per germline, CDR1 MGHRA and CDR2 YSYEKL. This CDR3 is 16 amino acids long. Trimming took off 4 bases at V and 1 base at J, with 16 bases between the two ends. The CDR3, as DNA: TGCGCCAGCAGCCGTAAAGTGGAGGGGACGAACACTGAAGCTTTCTTT. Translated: CASSRKVEGTNTEAFF.

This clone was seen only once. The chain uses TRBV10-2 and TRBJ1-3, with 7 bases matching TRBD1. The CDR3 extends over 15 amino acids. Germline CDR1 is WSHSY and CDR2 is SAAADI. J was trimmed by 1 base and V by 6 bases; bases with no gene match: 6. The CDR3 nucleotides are TGCGCCAGCAGGGAGGGGGCCCTATCTGGAAACACCATATATTTT. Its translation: CASREGALSGNTIYF.

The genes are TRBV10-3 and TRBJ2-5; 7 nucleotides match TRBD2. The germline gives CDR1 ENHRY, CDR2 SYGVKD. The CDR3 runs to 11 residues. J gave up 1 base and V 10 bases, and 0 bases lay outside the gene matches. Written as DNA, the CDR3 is TGTGCCAGCGGGAGCCAAGAGACCCAGTACTTC. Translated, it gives CASGSQETQYF.

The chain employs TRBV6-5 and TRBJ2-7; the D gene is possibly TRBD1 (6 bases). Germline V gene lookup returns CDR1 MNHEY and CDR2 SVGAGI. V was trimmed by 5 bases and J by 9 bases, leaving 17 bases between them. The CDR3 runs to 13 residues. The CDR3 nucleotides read TGTGCCAGCAGTACTCGACAGGAGACGCGGCAGTACTTC. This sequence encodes CASSTRQETRQYF.

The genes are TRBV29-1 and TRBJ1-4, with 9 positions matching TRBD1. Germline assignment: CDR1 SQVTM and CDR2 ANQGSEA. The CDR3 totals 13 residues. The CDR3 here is CGTGWGTNEKLFF. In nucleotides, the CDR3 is TGCGGGACAGGGTGGGGCACTAATGAAAAACTGTTTTTT.

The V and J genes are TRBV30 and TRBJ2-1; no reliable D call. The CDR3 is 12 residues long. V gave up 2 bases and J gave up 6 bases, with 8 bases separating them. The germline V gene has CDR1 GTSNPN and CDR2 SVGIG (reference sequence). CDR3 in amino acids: CAWSTQSNEQFF. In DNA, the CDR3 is TGTGCCTGGAGTACCCAGTCCAATGAGCAGTTCTTC.

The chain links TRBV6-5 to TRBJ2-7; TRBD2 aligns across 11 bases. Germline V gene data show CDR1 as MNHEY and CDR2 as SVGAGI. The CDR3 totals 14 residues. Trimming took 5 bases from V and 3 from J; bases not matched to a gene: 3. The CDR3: CASSQTSGVYEQYF. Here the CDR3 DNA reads TGTGCCAGCAGTCAGACTAGCGGGGTCTACGAGCAGTACTTC.

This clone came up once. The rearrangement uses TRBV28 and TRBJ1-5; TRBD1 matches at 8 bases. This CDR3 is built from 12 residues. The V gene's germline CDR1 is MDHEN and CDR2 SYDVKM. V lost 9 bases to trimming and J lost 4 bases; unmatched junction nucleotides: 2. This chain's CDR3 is CASWTGNQPQHF. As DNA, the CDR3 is TGTGCCAGTTGGACAGGGAATCAGCCCCAGCATTTT. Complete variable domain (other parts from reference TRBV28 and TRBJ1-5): DVKVTQSSRYLVKRTGEKVFLECVQDMDHENMFWYRQDPGLGLRLIYFSYDVKMKEKGDIPEGYSVSREKKERFSLILESASTNQTSMYLCASWTGNQPQHFGDGTRLSIL.

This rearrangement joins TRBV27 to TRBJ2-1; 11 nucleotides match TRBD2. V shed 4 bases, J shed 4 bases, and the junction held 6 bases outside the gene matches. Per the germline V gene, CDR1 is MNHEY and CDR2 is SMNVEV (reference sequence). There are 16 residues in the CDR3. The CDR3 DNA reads TGTGCCAGCAGTTCCGTAGCGGGAGGGCCGTACAATGAGCAGTTCTTC. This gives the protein CASSSVAGGPYNEQFF.

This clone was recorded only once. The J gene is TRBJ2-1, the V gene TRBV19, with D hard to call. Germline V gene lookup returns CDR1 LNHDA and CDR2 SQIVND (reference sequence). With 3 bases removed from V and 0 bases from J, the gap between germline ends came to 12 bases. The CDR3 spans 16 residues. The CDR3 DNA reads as TGTGCCAGTAGTATTCTAAGCGCAAGCTCCTACAATGAGCAGTTCTTC. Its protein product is CASSILSASSYNEQFF.

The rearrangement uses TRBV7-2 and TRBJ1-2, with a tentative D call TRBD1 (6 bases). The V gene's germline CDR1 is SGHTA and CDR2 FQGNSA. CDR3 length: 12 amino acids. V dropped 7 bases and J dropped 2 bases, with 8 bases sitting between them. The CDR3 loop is CASMTGNYGYTF. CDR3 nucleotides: TGTGCCAGCATGACAGGAAACTATGGCTACACCTTC. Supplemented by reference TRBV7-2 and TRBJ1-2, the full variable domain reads GAGVSQSPSNKVTEKGKDVELRCDPISGHTALYWYRQSLGQGLEFLIYFQGNSAPDKSGLPSDRFSAERTGGSVSTLTIQRTQQEDSAVYLCASMTGNYGYTFGSGTRLTVV.

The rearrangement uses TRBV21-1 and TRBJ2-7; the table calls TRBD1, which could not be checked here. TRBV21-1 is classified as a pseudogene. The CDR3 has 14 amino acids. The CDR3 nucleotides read TGTGCCAGCAAGCAACAGGGCGGTGAACCCGAGCAGTACTTC. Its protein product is CASKQQGGEPEQYF.

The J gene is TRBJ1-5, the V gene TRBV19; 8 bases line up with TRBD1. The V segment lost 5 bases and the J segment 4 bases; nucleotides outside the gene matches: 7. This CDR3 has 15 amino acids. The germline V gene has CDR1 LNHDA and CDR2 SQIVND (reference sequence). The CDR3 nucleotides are TGTGCCAGTAGTCAGTGGCAGGGGGCTAATCAGCCCCAGCATTTT. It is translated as CASSQWQGANQPQHF.

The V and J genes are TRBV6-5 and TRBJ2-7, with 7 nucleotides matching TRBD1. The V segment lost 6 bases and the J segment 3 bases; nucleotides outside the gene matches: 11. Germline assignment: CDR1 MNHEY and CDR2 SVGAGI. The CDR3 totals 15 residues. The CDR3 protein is CASSKTGTANYEQYF. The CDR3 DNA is TGTGCCAGCAGCAAGACCGGGACAGCCAACTACGAGCAGTACTTC.

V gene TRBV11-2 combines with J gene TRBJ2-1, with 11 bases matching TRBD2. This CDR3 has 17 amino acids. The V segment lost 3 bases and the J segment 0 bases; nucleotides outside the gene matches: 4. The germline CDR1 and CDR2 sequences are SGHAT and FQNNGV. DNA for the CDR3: TGTGCCAGCAGCTTTCGACTAGCGGGGCGCTCCTACAATGAGCAGTTCTTC. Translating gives CASSFRLAGRSYNEQFF.

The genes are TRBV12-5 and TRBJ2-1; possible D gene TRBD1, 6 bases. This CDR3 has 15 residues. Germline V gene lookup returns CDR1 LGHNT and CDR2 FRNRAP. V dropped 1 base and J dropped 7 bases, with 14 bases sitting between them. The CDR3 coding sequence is TGTGCTAGTGGTTTGGGGACAGCCAGTACGAATGAGCAGTTCTTC. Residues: CASGLGTASTNEQFF.

This chain's CDR3 is CASSPRGPFPERQETQYF. The CDR3, as DNA: TGTGCCAGCTCACCCAGAGGGCCGTTCCCTGAGCGGCAAGAGACCCAGTACTTC. The chain combines TRBV18 with TRBJ2-5; D is perhaps TRBD2 (5 bases). The germline V and J ends were trimmed by 3 bases and 2 bases, with 22 bases remaining between them. This CDR3 contains 18 residues. Germline CDR1 KGHSH, CDR2 LQKENI.

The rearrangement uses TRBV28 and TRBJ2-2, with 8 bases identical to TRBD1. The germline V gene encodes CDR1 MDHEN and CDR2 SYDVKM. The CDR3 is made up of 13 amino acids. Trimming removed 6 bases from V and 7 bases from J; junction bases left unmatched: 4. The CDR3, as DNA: TGTGCCAGCAGACCACAGGGGGGCGGGGAGCTGTTTTTT. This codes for CASRPQGGGELFF. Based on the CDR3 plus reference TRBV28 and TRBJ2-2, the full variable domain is DVKVTQSSRYLVKRTGEKVFLECVQDMDHENMFWYRQDPGLGLRLIYFSYDVKMKEKGDIPEGYSVSREKKERFSLILESASTNQTSMYLCASRPQGGGELFFGEGSRLTVL.

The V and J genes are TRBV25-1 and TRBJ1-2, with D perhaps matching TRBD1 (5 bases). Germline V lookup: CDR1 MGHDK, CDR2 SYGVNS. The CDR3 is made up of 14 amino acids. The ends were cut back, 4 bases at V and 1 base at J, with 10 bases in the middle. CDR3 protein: CASSGGPINYGYTF. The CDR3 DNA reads TGTGCCAGCAGTGGGGGCCCGATTAACTATGGCTACACCTTC.